The clone carrying this TCR beta chain was recorded a few times. What it binds is not known. This specimen comes from a study of T cells after yellow fever vaccination. Whole-study results and caveats: Reappearance after the booster was observed for most primary-vaccination clones (around 96% CD4, around 90% CD8). Some clonotypes were seen in both the CD4 and the CD8 compartments. These made up a small share and likely arose from convergent recombination.

TCRdb ran MiXCR on the 5' RACE reads and lists one entry per CDR3 protein. The sample lists roughly 340,000 distinct CDR3 sequences, more than 8.5% occurring once. V gave up 1 base and J gave up 5 bases, with 11 bases separating them. CDR1 and CDR2 from the germline V gene are SGHVS and FQNEAQ. The CDR3 is 15 amino acids. The J gene is TRBJ2-2, the V gene TRBV7-8; D may correspond to TRBD1 or TRBD2 (6 bases each). The sequenced sample was PBMCs, obtained on the day of the first yellow fever vaccination. The sequence came from a man aged 18 to 30 who received the YFV17D yellow fever vaccine. CDR3 sequence (DNA): TGTGCCAGCAGCTTAGTTAGGGGGAGGACCGGGGAGCTGTTTTTT. Translating gives CASSLVRGRTGELFF. The full variable domain, with the rest looked up from reference TRBV7-8 and TRBJ2-2, is GAGVSQSPRYKVAKRGQDVALRCDPISGHVSLFWYQQALGQGPEFLTYFQNEAQLDKSGLPSDRFFAERPEGSVSTLKIQRTQQEDSAVYLCASSLVRGRTGELFFGEGSRLTVL.